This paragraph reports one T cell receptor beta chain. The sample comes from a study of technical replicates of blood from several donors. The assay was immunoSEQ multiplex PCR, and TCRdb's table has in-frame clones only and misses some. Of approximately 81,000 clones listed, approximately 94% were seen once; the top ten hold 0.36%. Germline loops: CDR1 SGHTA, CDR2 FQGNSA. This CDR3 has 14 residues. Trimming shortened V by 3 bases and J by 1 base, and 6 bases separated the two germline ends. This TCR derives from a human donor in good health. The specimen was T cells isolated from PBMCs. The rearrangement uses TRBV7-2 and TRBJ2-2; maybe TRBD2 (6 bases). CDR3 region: CASSLTRNTGELFF. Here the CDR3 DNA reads TGTGCCAGCAGCTTGACTAGGAACACCGGGGAGCTGTTTTTT.